This TCR beta chain was observed in a study of T cell responses to AZD1222 COVID-19 vaccine. General observations from the study: Females outnumbered males among donors, who were mostly white British; clonal diversity was possibly underestimated.

As for this clone: Its antigen is not identified.

Sequenced by immunoSEQ multiplex PCR; TCRdb stores in-frame clones only, minus some. In the table there are around 180,000 clones, under 95% of which are singletons. With 7 bases clipped from V and 4 bases from J, the junction kept 11 bases outside the gene matches. Germline lookup yields CDR1 MNHNY and CDR2 SVGAGI (reference sequence). The CDR3 contains 15 residues. Pooled samples include second doses given at about 4 or 12 weeks. This receptor was obtained from an adult who received the AZD1222 COVID-19 vaccine. The chain has TRBV6-6 and TRBJ1-2; 8 nucleotides align to TRBD1. Sequences were derived from peripheral blood, sampled 28 days after the second AZD1222 dose. The CDR3 loop reads CASKGQGFLIYGYTF. DNA for the CDR3: TGTGCCAGCAAAGGACAGGGCTTCCTCATCTATGGCTACACCTTC.